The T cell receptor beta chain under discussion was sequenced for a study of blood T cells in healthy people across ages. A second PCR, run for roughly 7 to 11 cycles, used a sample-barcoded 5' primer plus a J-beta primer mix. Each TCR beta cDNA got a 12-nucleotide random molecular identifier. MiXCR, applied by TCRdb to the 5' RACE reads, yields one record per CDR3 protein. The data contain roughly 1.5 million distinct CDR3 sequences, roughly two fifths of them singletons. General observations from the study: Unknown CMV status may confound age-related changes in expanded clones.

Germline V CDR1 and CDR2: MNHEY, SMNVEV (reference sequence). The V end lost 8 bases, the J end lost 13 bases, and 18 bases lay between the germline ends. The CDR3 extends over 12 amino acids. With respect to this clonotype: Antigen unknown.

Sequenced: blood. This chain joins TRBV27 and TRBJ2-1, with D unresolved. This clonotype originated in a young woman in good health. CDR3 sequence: CASETHQETQFF. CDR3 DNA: TGTGCCAGCGAGACACACCAAGAGACCCAGTTCTTC.